This T cell receptor beta chain was found in a study of OX40 agonist ivuxolimab in advanced cancers. A few counts support this clone. Trimming took 3 bases from V and 0 from J; bases not matched to a gene: 6. The germline gives CDR1 SGDLS, CDR2 YYNGEE. The CDR3 consists of 15 residues. Sampling times: baseline, cycle 4 day 1, cycle 7 day 1. Assay used: immunoSEQ multiplex PCR; TCRdb lists only in-frame clones, some missing. The table lists under 85,000 clones, over 75% of them singletons, with less than 5% in the top ten. This sequence joins TRBV9 and TRBJ2-7; 7 bases fit TRBD1. The receptor was derived from an adult with an advanced solid tumor such as melanoma, head and neck, liver or kidney cancer. This material consisted of CD4+ or CD8+ T cells sorted from blood, taken in a trial of the OX40 agonist ivuxolimab. The CDR3 loop reads CASSAGQPSSYEQYF. The CDR3 DNA reads TGTGCCAGCAGCGCGGGACAGCCGAGCTCCTACGAGCAGTACTTC.